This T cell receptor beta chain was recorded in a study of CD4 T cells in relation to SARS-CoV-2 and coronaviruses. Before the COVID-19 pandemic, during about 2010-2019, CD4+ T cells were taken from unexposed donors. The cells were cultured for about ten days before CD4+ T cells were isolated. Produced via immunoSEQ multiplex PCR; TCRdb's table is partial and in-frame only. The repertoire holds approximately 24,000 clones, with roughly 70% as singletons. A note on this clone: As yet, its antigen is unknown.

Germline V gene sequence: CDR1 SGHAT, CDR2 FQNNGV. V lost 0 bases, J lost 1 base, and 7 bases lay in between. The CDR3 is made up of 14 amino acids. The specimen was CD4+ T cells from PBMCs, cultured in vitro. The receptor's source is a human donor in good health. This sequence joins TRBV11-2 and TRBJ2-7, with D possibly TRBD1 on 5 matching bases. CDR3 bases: TGTGCCAGCAGCTTAGACAGGGAATCCTACGAGCAGTACTTC. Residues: CASSLDRESYEQYF.